The rows below give T cell receptor beta chains drawn from one sample of a study of blood T cell repertoires in COVID-19. The protocol was immunoSEQ multiplex PCR, while the TCRdb copy is restricted to in-frame clones and leaves out a portion. The sample has fewer than 70,000 clones, roughly nine tenths seen once. Material for sequencing was peripheral blood. These receptors were taken from a man aged 50 to 59 with active COVID-19. Each CDR3 is given with its conserved first and last residue.

v_gene	j_gene	CDR3aa
TRBV7-6	TRBJ1-1	CASSPVPGSLNTEAFF
TRBV6-2/TRBV6-3	TRBJ2-5	CASSHKWGGPKTQYF
TRBV6-5	TRBJ1-2	CASKDSTNYGYTF
TRBV5-4	TRBJ2-1	CASSGWVGGNEQFF
TRBV5-1	TRBJ1-6	CASSLDRTSPLHF
TRBV5-1	TRBJ1-2	CASSREPQGLGNYGYTF
TRBV3-1/TRBV3-2	TRBJ1-3	CASSQDWSGVGNTIYF
TRBV4-1	TRBJ1-2	CASSQVGKRTGPGDGYTF
TRBV14	TRBJ2-2	CASSQDSDTGELFF
TRBV6-5	TRBJ2-4	CASTTGGRNIQYF
TRBV4-3	TRBJ2-7	CASSQDRGLGEQYF
TRBV4-3	TRBJ1-1	CASSQERSRGGTEAFF
TRBV9	TRBJ1-2	CASSGPGQNYGYTF
TRBV4-3	TRBJ2-5	CASSQEGLLQETQYF
TRBV4-1	TRBJ2-5	CASSQIQGVGRETQYF
TRBV9	TRBJ2-3	CASSVDNTRTDTQYF
TRBV10-3	TRBJ1-1	CAISPTTSRNTEAFF
TRBV29-1	TRBJ2-1	CSSDALAGSNEQFF
TRBV2	TRBJ1-6	CASSRGFNSPLHF
TRBV13	TRBJ1-6	CASSSSGTGGANSPLHF
TRBV15	TRBJ2-5	CATSGRLAEETQYF
TRBV3-1/TRBV3-2	TRBJ1-5	CASSHDRDQPQHF
TRBV10-1	TRBJ1-5	CASSPGQGNQPQHF
TRBV5-1	TRBJ2-2	CASNLGLAATGELFF
TRBV3-1/TRBV3-2	TRBJ1-1	CASSHRGGFHTEAFF
TRBV6-6	TRBJ2-7	CASSPRQGSSYEQYF
TRBV7-8	TRBJ1-1	CASSPFGVGTEAFF
TRBV7-9	TRBJ2-3	CASSLVTGTDTQYF
TRBV19	TRBJ2-7	CASSWQGGYEQYF
TRBV27	TRBJ1-1	CASSRGYGEAFF
TRBV5-4	TRBJ1-1	CASSSTVNTEAFF
TRBV18	TRBJ2-5	CASSPTAQETQYF
TRBV4-1	TRBJ1-2	CASSQETGDYGYTF
TRBV5-8	TRBJ1-4	CASSFGQGGEKLFF
TRBV24-1	TRBJ2-3	CATSDSDRITQYF
TRBV19	TRBJ2-1	CASRDPAGGRGNEQFF
TRBV2	TRBJ1-1	CASSDQGRTEAFF
TRBV3-1/TRBV3-2	TRBJ2-1	CASSQVRGEQFF
TRBV4-1	TRBJ1-2	CASSRIDRGKYTF
TRBV10-1	TRBJ2-3	CASSEWAGTAQYF
TRBV12-3/TRBV12-4	TRBJ1-1	CASRAAGSTEAFF
TRBV11-2	TRBJ1-5	CASSSAGNQPQHF
TRBV5-6	TRBJ2-5	CASSLGLGGTQYF